This TCR beta chain derives from a study of cytotoxic CD8 clonotypes in ibrutinib-treated CLL. At the level of the study: Samples averaged approximately 250,000 productive templates and approximately 100,000 productive rearrangements.

Germline V lookup: CDR1 SGDLS, CDR2 YYNGEE. V was pared by 2 bases and J by 1 base, with 6 bases of the junction left unmatched. This CDR3 comprises 16 residues. Frozen PBMC stocks contributed approximately 1.9 micrograms of genomic DNA to the TCR beta libraries. TCRdb's table, derived via immunoSEQ multiplex PCR, lists solely in-frame clones and lacks some. The sample lists 20,000 to 25,000 clones, over 65% occurring once. The sequences come from PBMCs, collected before ibrutinib treatment. This sequence was found in a human donor with chronic lymphocytic leukemia. The chain links TRBV9 to TRBJ1-1, with 9 nucleotides matching TRBD1. CDR3 DNA: TGTGCCAGCAGCGTGGGGGCGGGACAGGGGAACACTGAAGCTTTCTTT. Protein: CASSVGAGQGNTEAFF.